The rows below give T cell receptor beta chains drawn from one sample of a study of blood T cells in healthy people across ages. TCRdb redid the calling of the 5' RACE reads with MiXCR, one entry per CDR3 protein. There are 550,000 to 700,000 distinct CDR3 sequences in the sample; approximately 25% occur only once, and approximately 17% lies in the top ten. The sequencing input was blood. Source of these receptors: an older woman in good health. The CDR3 runs from the conserved cysteine through the conserved F or W. Each record gives: CDR3 DNA, CDR3 protein, D gene, clone size, J gene, V gene, CDR3 length. D genes are given only for firm matches. The listing skips clone size in some rows; elsewhere it reads once, few, many or a size class.

CDR3 DNA: TGTGCCAGCAGCGCGACCAGGGTCGCTGAAGCTTTCTTT
CDR3 protein: CASSATRVAEAFF
D gene: -
clone size: few
J gene: TRBJ1-1
V gene: TRBV7-3
CDR3 length: 13

CDR3 DNA: TGCGCCAGCAGCCAGATTCGGGAGGAAAAACTGTTTTTT
CDR3 protein: CASSQIREEKLFF
D gene: -
clone size: -
J gene: TRBJ1-4
V gene: TRBV4-3
CDR3 length: 13

CDR3 DNA: TGTGCCAGCAGCCAGGGCGTCGGGCAGTACTTC
CDR3 protein: CASSQGVGQYF
D gene: -
clone size: few
J gene: TRBJ2-7
V gene: TRBV4-2
CDR3 length: 11

CDR3 DNA: TGTGCCAGCAGCCCCAGGGCCAGCTCCTACAATGAGCAGTTCTTC
CDR3 protein: CASSPRASSYNEQFF
D gene: -
clone size: -
J gene: TRBJ2-1
V gene: TRBV7-9
CDR3 length: 15

CDR3 DNA: TGTGCCAGCAGCCTTATAAGGTCCCCTTACGAGCAGTACTTC
CDR3 protein: CASSLIRSPYEQYF
D gene: -
clone size: many
J gene: TRBJ2-7
V gene: TRBV14
CDR3 length: 14

CDR3 DNA: TGTGCCAGCAGCTTTACGACAGTCTTCTCTTCACCCCTCCACTTT
CDR3 protein: CASSFTTVFSSPLHF
D gene: -
clone size: -
J gene: TRBJ1-6
V gene: TRBV7-2
CDR3 length: 15

CDR3 DNA: TGCGCCAGCAGCCCCCAGGGATCACCCCTCCACTTT
CDR3 protein: CASSPQGSPLHF
D gene: -
clone size: many
J gene: TRBJ1-6
V gene: TRBV4-1
CDR3 length: 12

CDR3 DNA: TGTGCCAGCAGCCCAGGGCAGGCGGACGAAAAACTGTTTTTT
CDR3 protein: CASSPGQADEKLFF
D gene: -
clone size: -
J gene: TRBJ1-4
V gene: TRBV7-2
CDR3 length: 14

CDR3 DNA: TGTGCCAGCAGCGGACTGACAGGGCTCGAGACCCAGTACTTC
CDR3 protein: CASSGLTGLETQYF
D gene: TRBD1
clone size: few
J gene: TRBJ2-5
V gene: TRBV9
CDR3 length: 14

CDR3 DNA: TGCAGTGCTAGAAATCCTGGGCGCTCTGGAAACACCATATATTTT
CDR3 protein: CSARNPGRSGNTIYF
D gene: -
clone size: few
J gene: TRBJ1-3
V gene: TRBV20-1
CDR3 length: 15

CDR3 DNA: TGCAGTGCGAGAGGACAGTTGGGTGAAGCTTTCTTT
CDR3 protein: CSARGQLGEAFF
D gene: -
clone size: -
J gene: TRBJ1-1
V gene: TRBV20-1
CDR3 length: 12

CDR3 DNA: TGCAGCGTCGCGACTAGCGGGGGGGCCCCAGATACGCGGTATTTT
CDR3 protein: CSVATSGGAPDTRYF
D gene: TRBD2
clone size: -
J gene: TRBJ2-3
V gene: TRBV29-1
CDR3 length: 15

CDR3 DNA: TGTGCCAGCAGCTTAGCGTTCGGATTAAGAGATAGCCAGTACTTC
CDR3 protein: CASSLAFGLRDSQYF
D gene: -
clone size: once
J gene: TRBJ2-5
V gene: TRBV7-2
CDR3 length: 15

CDR3 DNA: TGTGCCAGCAGCCAACCAGAAGATACGCAGTATTTT
CDR3 protein: CASSQPEDTQYF
D gene: -
clone size: -
J gene: TRBJ2-3
V gene: TRBV4-2
CDR3 length: 12

CDR3 DNA: TGCACCAGCAGCCTTAACAGGGGAACCAACACCGGGGAGCTGTTTTTT
CDR3 protein: CTSSLNRGTNTGELFF
D gene: TRBD1
clone size: -
J gene: TRBJ2-2
V gene: TRBV5-1
CDR3 length: 16

CDR3 DNA: TGTGCCAGCCGCAGGCAGGGGGGGGCCTACGAGCAGTACTTC
CDR3 protein: CASRRQGGAYEQYF
D gene: -
clone size: -
J gene: TRBJ2-7
V gene: TRBV12-3/TRBV12-4
CDR3 length: 14

CDR3 DNA: TGTGCCAGCAGTTCGCTGGGCGGAAACACCATATATTTT
CDR3 protein: CASSSLGGNTIYF
D gene: -
clone size: few
J gene: TRBJ1-3
V gene: TRBV12-3/TRBV12-4
CDR3 length: 13

CDR3 DNA: TGTGCCAGCAGTGCGGGGGGGCTCTACAATGAGCAGTTCTTC
CDR3 protein: CASSAGGLYNEQFF
D gene: TRBD2
clone size: few
J gene: TRBJ2-1
V gene: TRBV12-3/TRBV12-4
CDR3 length: 14

CDR3 DNA: TGTGCCAGCAGCTTGGGGGATTCCTATAATTCACCCCTCCACTTT
CDR3 protein: CASSLGDSYNSPLHF
D gene: -
clone size: few
J gene: TRBJ1-6
V gene: TRBV7-2
CDR3 length: 15

CDR3 DNA: TGTGCCAGCAGCCGAGCGGGACTAGGATTAGGGACCCAGTACTTC
CDR3 protein: CASSRAGLGLGTQYF
D gene: TRBD2
clone size: -
J gene: TRBJ2-5
V gene: TRBV27
CDR3 length: 15

CDR3 DNA: TGTGCCAGCAGTCTCGACAGGAGCTCACCCCTCCACTTT
CDR3 protein: CASSLDRSSPLHF
D gene: -
clone size: few
J gene: TRBJ1-6
V gene: TRBV6-2/TRBV6-3
CDR3 length: 13

CDR3 DNA: TGTGCCAGCACGTACCCAGGGAGAGATGGCATTCAGTACTTC
CDR3 protein: CASTYPGRDGIQYF
D gene: -
clone size: few
J gene: TRBJ2-4
V gene: TRBV19
CDR3 length: 14

CDR3 DNA: TGTGCCAGCACCAAGGGACAGGGTTACACCGGGGAGCTGTTTTTT
CDR3 protein: CASTKGQGYTGELFF
D gene: TRBD1
clone size: -
J gene: TRBJ2-2
V gene: TRBV11-3
CDR3 length: 15

CDR3 DNA: TGTGCCATCAGTTTGGGATACCAAGAGACCCAGTACTTC
CDR3 protein: CAISLGYQETQYF
D gene: -
clone size: few
J gene: TRBJ2-5
V gene: TRBV10-3
CDR3 length: 13

CDR3 DNA: TGTGCCAGCAGCTTAATTAGGGGTGGAAACACCATATATTTT
CDR3 protein: CASSLIRGGNTIYF
D gene: -
clone size: -
J gene: TRBJ1-3
V gene: TRBV7-2
CDR3 length: 14

CDR3 DNA: TGTGCCAGCAGCGTAGTGGGACAAATCACTGAAGCTTTCTTT
CDR3 protein: CASSVVGQITEAFF
D gene: -
clone size: few
J gene: TRBJ1-1
V gene: TRBV9
CDR3 length: 14

CDR3 DNA: TGCAGTGCTAAGGGACAGTCGTACCAAGAGACCCAGTACTTC
CDR3 protein: CSAKGQSYQETQYF
D gene: TRBD1
clone size: -
J gene: TRBJ2-5
V gene: TRBV20-1
CDR3 length: 14

CDR3 DNA: TGTGCCAGCAGCCAAGAGGTCCGGGGGGGAGAGCAGTACTTC
CDR3 protein: CASSQEVRGGEQYF
D gene: TRBD2
clone size: few
J gene: TRBJ2-7
V gene: TRBV3-1
CDR3 length: 14

CDR3 DNA: TGTGCCAGCAGTGAGGGAGCCTTAGCCAAAAACATTCAGTACTTC
CDR3 protein: CASSEGALAKNIQYF
D gene: -
clone size: few
J gene: TRBJ2-4
V gene: TRBV6-1
CDR3 length: 15

CDR3 DNA: TGCGCCAGCAGCCAAGATGGCTCGGGAACCGGGGAGCTGTTTTTT
CDR3 protein: CASSQDGSGTGELFF
D gene: -
clone size: many
J gene: TRBJ2-2
V gene: TRBV4-3
CDR3 length: 15

CDR3 DNA: TGTGCCAGCAGTTTAGCGGGAGCCCTCTCCTACGAGCAGTACTTC
CDR3 protein: CASSLAGALSYEQYF
D gene: TRBD2
clone size: -
J gene: TRBJ2-7
V gene: TRBV28
CDR3 length: 15

CDR3 DNA: TGCAGTGCTAGAGCTAGCGGGGGGCCGAACCCTAGCACAGATACGCAGTATTTT
CDR3 protein: CSARASGGPNPSTDTQYF
D gene: TRBD2
clone size: -
J gene: TRBJ2-3
V gene: TRBV20-1
CDR3 length: 18

CDR3 DNA: TGTGCCAGCAGCTTGCGTCTAGGGGGACAGCCCCAGCATTTT
CDR3 protein: CASSLRLGGQPQHF
D gene: -
clone size: few
J gene: TRBJ1-5
V gene: TRBV7-6
CDR3 length: 14

CDR3 DNA: TGTGCCAGCAGCGATGGACGGATAAACACTGAAGCTTTCTTT
CDR3 protein: CASSDGRINTEAFF
D gene: -
clone size: few
J gene: TRBJ1-1
V gene: TRBV3-1
CDR3 length: 14

CDR3 DNA: TGTGCCAGCAGTTTTCGGTCGGTGGAGACCCAGTACTTC
CDR3 protein: CASSFRSVETQYF
D gene: -
clone size: -
J gene: TRBJ2-5
V gene: TRBV12-3/TRBV12-4
CDR3 length: 13

CDR3 DNA: TGCAGCGTTGAAGGCACAGATACGCAGTATTTT
CDR3 protein: CSVEGTDTQYF
D gene: -
clone size: many
J gene: TRBJ2-3
V gene: TRBV29-1
CDR3 length: 11

CDR3 DNA: TGTGCCATTTTGAGGCGACAGGGGAGAAATGAGCAGTTCTTC
CDR3 protein: CAILRRQGRNEQFF
D gene: TRBD1
clone size: -
J gene: TRBJ2-1
V gene: TRBV28
CDR3 length: 14

CDR3 DNA: TGTGCCAGCAGCCAATCCGGGACAGGACCTAATCAGCCCCAGCATTTT
CDR3 protein: CASSQSGTGPNQPQHF
D gene: TRBD1
clone size: -
J gene: TRBJ1-5
V gene: TRBV14
CDR3 length: 16

CDR3 DNA: TGTGCCAGCACACCGGGACAGGGGTCCCTTCAAGAGACCCAGTACTTC
CDR3 protein: CASTPGQGSLQETQYF
D gene: TRBD1
clone size: few
J gene: TRBJ2-5
V gene: TRBV18
CDR3 length: 16

CDR3 DNA: TGCAGCGTCCGGGATCGCAATGAAAAACTGTTTTTT
CDR3 protein: CSVRDRNEKLFF
D gene: -
clone size: -
J gene: TRBJ1-4
V gene: TRBV29-1
CDR3 length: 12

CDR3 DNA: TGTGCCATGGGATCGGTGTACGAGCAGTACTTC
CDR3 protein: CAMGSVYEQYF
D gene: -
clone size: few
J gene: TRBJ2-7
V gene: TRBV10-3
CDR3 length: 11

CDR3 DNA: TGTGCCAGCAGCTTACTAACTAGCGGGGTCCAGGTGGGTGAGCAGTTCTTC
CDR3 protein: CASSLLTSGVQVGEQFF
D gene: TRBD2
clone size: few
J gene: TRBJ2-1
V gene: TRBV7-9
CDR3 length: 17

CDR3 DNA: TGCAGCGGAACTAGCACAGATACGCAGTATTTT
CDR3 protein: CSGTSTDTQYF
D gene: -
clone size: few
J gene: TRBJ2-3
V gene: TRBV29-1
CDR3 length: 11

CDR3 DNA: TGCAGTGCTGGCGGGGGGATCACCTACGAGCAGTACTTC
CDR3 protein: CSAGGGITYEQYF
D gene: TRBD2
clone size: few
J gene: TRBJ2-7
V gene: TRBV20-1
CDR3 length: 13

CDR3 DNA: TGCGCCAGCAGAGCCACATTGAACACCGGGGAGCTGTTTTTT
CDR3 protein: CASRATLNTGELFF
D gene: -
clone size: few
J gene: TRBJ2-2
V gene: TRBV5-1
CDR3 length: 14

CDR3 DNA: TGTGCCAGCAGCCAAGGGTGCCAAAATGAAAAACTGTTTTTT
CDR3 protein: CASSQGCQNEKLFF
D gene: -
clone size: -
J gene: TRBJ1-4
V gene: TRBV3-1
CDR3 length: 14

CDR3 DNA: TGCGCCAGCAGGCAAAGCTCGGGGGGAGGCTACAATGAGCAGTTCTTC
CDR3 protein: CASRQSSGGGYNEQFF
D gene: TRBD2
clone size: -
J gene: TRBJ2-1
V gene: TRBV4-3
CDR3 length: 16

CDR3 DNA: TGCAGTGCTTACATGGGAGGTAGCACAGATACGCAGTATTTT
CDR3 protein: CSAYMGGSTDTQYF
D gene: -
clone size: -
J gene: TRBJ2-3
V gene: TRBV20-1
CDR3 length: 14

CDR3 DNA: TGTGCCAGCAGTAGTACCCAGGGGTTTGGCTACACCTTC
CDR3 protein: CASSSTQGFGYTF
D gene: -
clone size: -
J gene: TRBJ1-2
V gene: TRBV6-5
CDR3 length: 13

CDR3 DNA: TGTGCCAGCAGCCCCTCCCCTAGCGGGGCGCCAGATACGCAGTATTTT
CDR3 protein: CASSPSPSGAPDTQYF
D gene: TRBD2
clone size: -
J gene: TRBJ2-3
V gene: TRBV5-6
CDR3 length: 16

CDR3 DNA: TGTGCCAGCAAGGAAGTGGTTTGGGGACTAGCTACGCAGTATTTT
CDR3 protein: CASKEVVWGLATQYF
D gene: TRBD2
clone size: -
J gene: TRBJ2-3
V gene: TRBV27
CDR3 length: 15

CDR3 DNA: TGTGCCAGCGCCGGGACAGGGTATTTTAGGAGTGGCTACACCTTC
CDR3 protein: CASAGTGYFRSGYTF
D gene: TRBD1
clone size: -
J gene: TRBJ1-2
V gene: TRBV7-3
CDR3 length: 15

CDR3 DNA: TGCAGCGTGAGTTCCGGGACTAACTACGAGCAGTACTTC
CDR3 protein: CSVSSGTNYEQYF
D gene: TRBD2
clone size: many
J gene: TRBJ2-7
V gene: TRBV29-1
CDR3 length: 13

CDR3 DNA: TGCAGTGTAAGCGGGGGGTCGGACACTGAAGCTTTCTTT
CDR3 protein: CSVSGGSDTEAFF
D gene: -
clone size: few
J gene: TRBJ1-1
V gene: TRBV20-1
CDR3 length: 13

CDR3 DNA: TGTGCCAGCAGTTACTTCGGTGTATACGAGCAGTACTTC
CDR3 protein: CASSYFGVYEQYF
D gene: -
clone size: few
J gene: TRBJ2-7
V gene: TRBV6-2/TRBV6-3
CDR3 length: 13

CDR3 DNA: TGCGCCAGCAGCCAAAAGGACAGGGAGAATGAAAAACTGTTTTTT
CDR3 protein: CASSQKDRENEKLFF
D gene: TRBD1
clone size: few
J gene: TRBJ1-4
V gene: TRBV4-3
CDR3 length: 15

CDR3 DNA: TGTGCCAGCAGTTACAGTCTTCGACGGGACAGGGGGCTTTCGGGGGGCTACGAGCAGTACTTC
CDR3 protein: CASSYSLRRDRGLSGGYEQYF
D gene: TRBD1
clone size: -
J gene: TRBJ2-7
V gene: TRBV6-2/TRBV6-3
CDR3 length: 21